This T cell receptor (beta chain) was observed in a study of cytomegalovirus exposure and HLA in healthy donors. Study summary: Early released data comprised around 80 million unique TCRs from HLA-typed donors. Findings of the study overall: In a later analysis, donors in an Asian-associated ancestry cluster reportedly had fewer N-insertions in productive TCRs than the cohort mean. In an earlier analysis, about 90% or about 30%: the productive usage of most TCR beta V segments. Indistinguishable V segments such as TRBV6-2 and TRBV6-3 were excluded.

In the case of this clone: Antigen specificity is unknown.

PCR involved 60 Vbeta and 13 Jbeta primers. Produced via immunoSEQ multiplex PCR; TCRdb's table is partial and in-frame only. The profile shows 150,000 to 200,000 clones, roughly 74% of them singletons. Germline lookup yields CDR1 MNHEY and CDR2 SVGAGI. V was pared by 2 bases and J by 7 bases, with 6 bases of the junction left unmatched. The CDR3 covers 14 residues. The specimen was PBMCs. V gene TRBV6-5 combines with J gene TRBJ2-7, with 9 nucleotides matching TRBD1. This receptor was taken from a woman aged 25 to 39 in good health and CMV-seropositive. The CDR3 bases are TGTGCCAGCAGTTACGGGGGACAGGGTAGAGAGCAGTACTTC. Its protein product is CASSYGGQGREQYF.